What follows are 13 T cell receptor beta chains derived from one specimen sequenced in a study of T-cell reconstitution after alpha-beta-depleted transplantation in children. Unique molecular identifiers featured in how the TCRbeta library was prepared. Each CDR3 protein gets one entry after TCRdb re-called the PCR reads with MiXCR. Of hundreds of thousands of distinct CDR3 sequences listed, more than 20% are singletons. The sequencing here drew on PBMCs, mostly from graft donor cells, taken 360 days after TCRalphabeta/CD19-depleted stem cell transplant. These receptors were taken from a boy in the first two years of life who had a stem cell transplant for acute myeloid leukemia, so the T cells may come from the graft donor.

This chain links TRBV20-1 with TRBJ2-2; D ambiguous. The CDR3 is made up of 14 amino acids. Germline-derived CDR1 and CDR2 are DFQATT and SNEGSKA (reference sequence). V lost 4 bases to trimming and J lost 6 bases, with 15 bases between them. The CDR3, as DNA: TGCAGTGCTAAGGGATCCCTTGGTTCCGGGGAGCTGTTTTTT. It is translated as CSAKGSLGSGELFF.

This clonotype appeared a few times. The V and J genes are TRBV6-5 and TRBJ1-1; D may be TRBD1 (5 bases). The germline V and J ends were trimmed by 4 bases and 7 bases, with 16 bases remaining between them. Germline assignment: CDR1 MNHEY and CDR2 SVGAGI. The CDR3 loop spans 14 amino acids. The CDR3 region is CASSSYMGGVEAFF. CDR3 coding DNA: TGTGCCAGCAGTTCCTACATGGGGGGAGTTGAAGCTTTCTTT.

This clonotype was seen at least ten times. V is TRBV20-1 and J is TRBJ1-1; possibly TRBD1 for D (5 bases). CDR1 DFQATT and CDR2 SNEGSKA come from the germline V gene (reference sequence). There are 13 residues in the CDR3. Deletions cut 7 bases from V and 1 base from J, with 13 bases between. As DNA, the CDR3 is TGCAGTGTTCCCCGCCAGGGGAACACTGAAGCTTTCTTT. Residues: CSVPRQGNTEAFF.

About this clonotype itself: It may be a read error: a sequence one base away is much more abundant. The chain has TRBV3-1 and TRBJ2-6; D perhaps matches TRBD2 (7 bases). CDR1 is LGHDT, CDR2 YNNKEL, per germline (reference sequence). Trimming stripped 8 bases from V and 11 bases from J, with 28 bases between. The CDR3 has 17 residues. DNA of the CDR3: TGTGCCAGCTGTTTAAGGGGGGGGGTACTTCTGAGGGACGTCCTGACTTTC. It encodes CASCLRGGVLLRDVLTF. The full variable domain, with the rest looked up from reference TRBV3-1 and TRBJ2-6, is DTAVSQTPKYLVTQMGNDKSIKCEQNLGHDTMYWYKQDSKKFLKIMFSYNNKELIINETVPNRFSPKSPDKAHLNLHINSLELGDSAVYFCASCLRGGVLLRDVLTFGAGSRLTVL.

The chain uses TRBV3-1 and TRBJ1-1, with 7 bases matching TRBD1. Per germline, CDR1 LGHDT and CDR2 YNNKEL (reference sequence). There are 18 residues in the CDR3. The J segment lost 1 base and the V segment lost 3 bases, leaving 14 bases of the junction unmatched. The CDR3 bases are TGTGCCAGCAGCCATCCCACTGGGACAGTCAGGACGAACACTGAAGCTTTCTTT. Translation gives CASSHPTGTVRTNTEAFF.

This clonotype occurred a few times. The chain has TRBV15 and TRBJ2-1; the match to TRBD2 covers 14 bases. Trimming removed 1 base from V and 8 bases from J; junction bases left unmatched: 4. Germline V gene data show CDR1 as LNHNV and CDR2 as YYDKDF (reference sequence). The CDR3 extends over 16 amino acids. CDR3 nucleotide sequence: TGTGCCACCAGCAGAGGGGGGACTAGCGGGGGCTATGAGCAGTTCTTC. Its translation is CATSRGGTSGGYEQFF.

There are many counts of this clonotype. The chain has TRBV6-5 and TRBJ2-3; TRBD1 agrees at 12 bases. The CDR3 has 17 residues. Germline loops: CDR1 MNHEY, CDR2 SVGAGI. The junction had 4 bases not matched to a gene; V was cut back by 0 bases and J by 3 bases. CDR3 region: CASSYSGQGAKTDTQYF. The CDR3 DNA is TGTGCCAGCAGTTACTCGGGACAGGGGGCGAAGACAGATACGCAGTATTTT.

The V gene is TRBV6-5, the J gene TRBJ1-3; no clear D gene. Deletions cut 4 bases from V and 0 bases from J, with 7 bases between. The CDR3 consists of 14 residues. CDR1 MNHEY and CDR2 SVGAGI come from the germline V gene. The CDR3 loop is CASSSSNSGNTIYF. CDR3 coding DNA: TGTGCCAGCAGTTCCTCGAACTCTGGAAACACCATATATTTT.

This clonotype occurred many times. The rearrangement links TRBV6-5 to TRBJ2-1; no firm D call. Per the germline V gene, CDR1 is MNHEY and CDR2 is SVGAGI. CDR3 length: 15 residues. The V and J ends lost 4 bases and 0 bases respectively, with 10 bases between them. The CDR3 sequence is CASSSYPYSYNEQFF. In DNA, the CDR3 is TGTGCCAGCAGTTCCTACCCATACTCCTACAATGAGCAGTTCTTC.

This clonotype was detected many times. The chain joins TRBV4-3 to TRBJ2-6; the D is unclear. CDR3 length: 15 residues. The ends were cut back, 0 bases at V and 1 base at J, with 4 bases in the middle. Germline values: CDR1 LGHNA, CDR2 YSLEER. The CDR3 spells CASSQEGSGANVLTF. The CDR3 coding sequence is TGCGCCAGCAGCCAAGAGGGATCTGGGGCCAACGTCCTGACTTTC.

The chain joins TRBV5-1 to TRBJ2-3; D is possibly TRBD2 (8 bases). This CDR3 has 16 residues. The V end lost 4 bases, the J end lost 4 bases, and 19 bases lay between the germline ends. CDR1 and CDR2 (germline): SGHRS, YFSETQ. As DNA, the CDR3 is TGCGCCAGCAGCCTCTTAAGGGGGCGGGGGGCAGATACGCAGTATTTT. Its protein is CASSLLRGRGADTQYF.

For this clonotype: A much more abundant neighbour one base away suggests this may be a read error. J is TRBJ2-2 and V is TRBV24-1; no reliable D call. Germline loops: CDR1 KGHDR, CDR2 SFDVKD. This CDR3 has 13 residues. The DNA for the CDR3 is TGTGGCACCAGTGCAGAGAACACCGGGGAGCTGTTTTTT. It yields the protein CGTSAENTGELFF.

This clonotype was counted at least ten times. This rearrangement joins TRBV5-1 to TRBJ2-2, with 7 bases aligning to TRBD1. Trimming cost V 4 bases and J 2 bases; bases outside gene matches: 8. CDR3 size: 16 residues. CDR1 is SGHRS and CDR2 is YFSETQ in the germline V gene. CDR3 amino acids: CASSRTGTANTGELFF. CDR3 bases: TGCGCCAGCAGCCGGACCGGGACAGCCAACACCGGGGAGCTGTTTTTT.